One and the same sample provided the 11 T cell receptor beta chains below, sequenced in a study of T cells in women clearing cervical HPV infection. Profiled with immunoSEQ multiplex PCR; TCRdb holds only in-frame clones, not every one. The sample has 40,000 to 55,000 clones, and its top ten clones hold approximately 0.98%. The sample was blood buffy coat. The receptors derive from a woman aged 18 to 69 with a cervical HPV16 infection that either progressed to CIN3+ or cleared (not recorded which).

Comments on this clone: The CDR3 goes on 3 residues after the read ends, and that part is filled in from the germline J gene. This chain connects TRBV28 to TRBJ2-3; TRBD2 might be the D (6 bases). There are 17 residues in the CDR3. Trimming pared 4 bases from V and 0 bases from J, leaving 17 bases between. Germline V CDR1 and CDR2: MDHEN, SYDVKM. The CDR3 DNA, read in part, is TGTGCCAGCAGTTCTCCGGGGTGGGGGGTAAGCACAGATACG. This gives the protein CASSSPGWGVSTDT. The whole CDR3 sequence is CASSSPGWGVSTDTQYF.

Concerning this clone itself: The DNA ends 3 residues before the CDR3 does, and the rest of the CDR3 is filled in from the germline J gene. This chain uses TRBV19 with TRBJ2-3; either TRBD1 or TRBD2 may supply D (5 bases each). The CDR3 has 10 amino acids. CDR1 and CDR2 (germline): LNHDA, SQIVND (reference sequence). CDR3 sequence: CASSRGAQYF. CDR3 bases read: TGTGCCAGTAGTAGAGGGGCG.

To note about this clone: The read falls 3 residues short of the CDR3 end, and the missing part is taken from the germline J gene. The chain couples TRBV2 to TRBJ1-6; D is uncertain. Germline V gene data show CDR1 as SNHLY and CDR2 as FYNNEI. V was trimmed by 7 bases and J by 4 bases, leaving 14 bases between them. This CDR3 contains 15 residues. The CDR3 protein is CASKEVREYNSPLHF. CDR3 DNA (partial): TGTGCCAGCAAGGAAGTGCGGGAATATAATTCACCC.

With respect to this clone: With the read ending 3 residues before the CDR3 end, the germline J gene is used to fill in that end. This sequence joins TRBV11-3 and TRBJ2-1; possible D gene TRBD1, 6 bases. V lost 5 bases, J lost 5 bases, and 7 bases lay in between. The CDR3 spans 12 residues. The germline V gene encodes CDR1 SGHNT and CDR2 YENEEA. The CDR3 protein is CASSGQNNEQFF. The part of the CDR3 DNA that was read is TGTGCCAGCAGCGGACAGAACAATGAG.

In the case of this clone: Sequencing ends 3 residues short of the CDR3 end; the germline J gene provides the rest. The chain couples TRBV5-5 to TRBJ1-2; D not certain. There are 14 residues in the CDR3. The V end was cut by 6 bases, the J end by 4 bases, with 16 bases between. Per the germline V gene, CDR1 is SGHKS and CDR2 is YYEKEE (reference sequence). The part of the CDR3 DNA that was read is TGTGCCAGCACCCCCTCCCCGAACACCTATGGC. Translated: CASTPSPNTYG. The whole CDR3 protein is CASTPSPNTYGYTF. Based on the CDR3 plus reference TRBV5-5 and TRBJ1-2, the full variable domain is DAGVTQSPTHLIKTRGQQVTLRCSPISGHKSVSWYQQVLGQGPQFIFQYYEKEERGRGNFPDRFSARQFPNYSSELNVNALLLGDSALYLCASTPSPNTYGYTFGSGTRLTVV.

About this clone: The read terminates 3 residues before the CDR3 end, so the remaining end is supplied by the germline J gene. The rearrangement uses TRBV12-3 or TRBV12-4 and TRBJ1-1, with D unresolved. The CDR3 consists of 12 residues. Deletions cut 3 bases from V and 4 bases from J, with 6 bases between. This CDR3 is CASSFSSTEAFF. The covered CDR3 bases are TGTGCCAGCAGTTTTTCTTCCACTGAA.

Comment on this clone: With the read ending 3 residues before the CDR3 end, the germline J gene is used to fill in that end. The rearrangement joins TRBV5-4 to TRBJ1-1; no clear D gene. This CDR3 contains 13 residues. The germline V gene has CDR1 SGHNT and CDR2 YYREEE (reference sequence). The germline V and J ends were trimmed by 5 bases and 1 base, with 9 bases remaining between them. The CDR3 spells CASSPQENTEAFF. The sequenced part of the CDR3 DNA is TGTGCCAGCAGTCCTCAGGAGAACACTGAA. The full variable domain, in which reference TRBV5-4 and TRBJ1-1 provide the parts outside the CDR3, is ETGVTQSPTHLIKTRGQQVTLRCSSQSGHNTVSWYQQALGQGPQFIFQYYREEENGRGNFPPRFSGLQFPNYSSELNVNALELDDSALYLCASSPQENTEAFFGQGTRLTVV.

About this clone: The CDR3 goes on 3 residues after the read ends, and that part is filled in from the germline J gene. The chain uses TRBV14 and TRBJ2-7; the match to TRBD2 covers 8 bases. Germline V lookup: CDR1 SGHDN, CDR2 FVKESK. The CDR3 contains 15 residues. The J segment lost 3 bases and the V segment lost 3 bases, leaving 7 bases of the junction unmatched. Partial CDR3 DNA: TGTGCCAGCAGCCACCCTGCGGGGGGTATCTACGAG. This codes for CASSHPAGGIYE. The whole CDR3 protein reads CASSHPAGGIYEQYF.

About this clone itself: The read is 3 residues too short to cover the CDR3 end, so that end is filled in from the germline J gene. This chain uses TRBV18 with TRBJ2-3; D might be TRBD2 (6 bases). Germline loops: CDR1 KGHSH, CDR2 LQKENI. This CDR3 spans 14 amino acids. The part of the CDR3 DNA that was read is TGTGCCAGCTCACCTGCGGGGAGTAGGGAGACG. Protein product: CASSPAGSRET. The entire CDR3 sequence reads CASSPAGSRETQYF. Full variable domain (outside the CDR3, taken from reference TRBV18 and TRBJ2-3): NAGVMQNPRHLVRRRGQEARLRCSPMKGHSHVYWYRQLPEEGLKFMVYLQKENIIDESGMPKERFSAEFPKEGPSILRIQQVVRGDSAAYFCASSPAGSRETQYFGPGTRLTVL.

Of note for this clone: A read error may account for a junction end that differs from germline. The CDR3: CASSVDRAVTGELFF. CDR3 DNA, as far as it was read: TGTGCCAGCAGCGTAGACAGGGCGGTCACCGGGGAG. The gene calls are TRBV11-2 and TRBJ2-2; TRBD1 matches at 7 bases. The observed sequence ends 3 residues before the CDR3 terminus, with the missing tail filled in from the germline J gene. In germline, CDR1 is SGHAT, CDR2 FQNNGV. The CDR3 runs 15 residues.

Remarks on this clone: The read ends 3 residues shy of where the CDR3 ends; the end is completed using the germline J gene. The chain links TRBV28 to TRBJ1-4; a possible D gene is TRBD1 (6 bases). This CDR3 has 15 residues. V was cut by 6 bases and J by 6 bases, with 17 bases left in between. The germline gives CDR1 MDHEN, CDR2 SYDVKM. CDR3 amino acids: CASRSPGTLDEKLFF. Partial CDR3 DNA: TGTGCCAGCAGGTCTCCCGGGACATTGGATGAAAAA. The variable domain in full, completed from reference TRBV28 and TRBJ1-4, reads DVKVTQSSRYLVKRTGEKVFLECVQDMDHENMFWYRQDPGLGLRLIYFSYDVKMKEKGDIPEGYSVSREKKERFSLILESASTNQTSMYLCASRSPGTLDEKLFFGSGTQLSVL.